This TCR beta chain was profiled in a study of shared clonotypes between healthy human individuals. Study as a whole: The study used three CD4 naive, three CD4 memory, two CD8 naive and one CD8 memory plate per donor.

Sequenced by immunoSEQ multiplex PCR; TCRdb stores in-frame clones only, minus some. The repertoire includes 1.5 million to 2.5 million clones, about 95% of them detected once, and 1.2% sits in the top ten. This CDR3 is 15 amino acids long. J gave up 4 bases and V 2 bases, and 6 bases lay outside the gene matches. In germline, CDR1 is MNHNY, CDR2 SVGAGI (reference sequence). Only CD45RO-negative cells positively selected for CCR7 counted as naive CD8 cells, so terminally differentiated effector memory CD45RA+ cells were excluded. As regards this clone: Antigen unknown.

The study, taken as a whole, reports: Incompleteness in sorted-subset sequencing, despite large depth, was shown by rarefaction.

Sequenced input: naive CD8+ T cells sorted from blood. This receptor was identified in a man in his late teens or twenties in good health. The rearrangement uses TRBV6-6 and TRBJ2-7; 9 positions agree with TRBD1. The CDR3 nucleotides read TGTGCCAGCAGTTACACGGACAGGGGTGGGTACGAGCAGTACTTC. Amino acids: CASSYTDRGGYEQYF.